The sequence of this T cell receptor beta chain was determined in a study of Ad26.COV2.S vaccination and SARS-CoV-2 variants. Whole-study context: Recipients of Ad26.COV2.S got it intramuscularly, once or twice 56 days apart.

About this clone: Its antigen is not known.

Broader study findings: Spike-specific TCR breadth was greater in vaccine than placebo recipients. The TCR-based breadth and depth measures might underestimate overall T cell responses.

Sequencing used immunoSEQ multiplex PCR; TCRdb keeps in-frame clones, though not all of them. This sample has 200,000 to 300,000 clones; around 87% occur once, and the top ten carry approximately 11%. The length of the CDR3 is 14 residues. V lost 1 base to trimming and J lost 3 bases, with 7 bases between them. Germline V lookup: CDR1 SEHNR, CDR2 FQNEAQ (reference sequence). Specified treatment: around 19 received Ad26.COV2.S at low or high dose, single or two shots; 5 received placebo; per-sample allocation not given. Collection of the samples took place on day 63 after the first injection of vaccine or placebo.

The sample consisted of peripheral blood, taken in a trial of Ad26.COV2.S vaccine versus placebo. The chain recombines TRBV7-9 with TRBJ1-3; D not certain. This clonotype was obtained from a person between 18 and 65 years old who received the Ad26.COV2.S COVID-19 vaccine or a placebo. CDR3 sequence reads: CASSLGGRGNTIYF. The CDR3 region has the DNA TGTGCCAGCAGCTTAGGAGGCCGTGGAAACACCATATATTTT.